The 28 T cell receptor beta chains in this list originate from one sample, sequenced in a study of memory CD4+ T cells and cytomegalovirus serostatus. Single viable CD3+CD4+CD8-CD45RO+ cells were sorted as the memory CD4+ T cells. TCRdb's table, derived via immunoSEQ multiplex PCR, lists solely in-frame clones and lacks some. The sample has 40,000 to 45,000 clones; 76% are singletons. Sequencing was carried out using memory CD4+ T cells from blood. The receptors here all came from an adult in good health and CMV-seronegative.

V is TRBV7-2 and J is TRBJ2-3; 12 bases match TRBD2. V shed 5 bases and J 1 base; nucleotides not matched to a gene: 4. The germline V gene has CDR1 SGHTA and CDR2 FQGNSA. The CDR3 totals 16 residues. The CDR3 spells CASSLWTSGGTDTQYF. The CDR3 DNA sequence: TGTGCCAGCAGCCTCTGGACTAGCGGGGGCACAGATACGCAGTATTTT.

This sequence joins TRBV15 and TRBJ1-3; D remains unclear. This CDR3 contains 17 residues. With 5 bases removed from V and 3 bases from J, the gap between germline ends came to 20 bases. Germline V lookup: CDR1 LNHNV, CDR2 YYDKDF (reference sequence). CDR3 sequence reads: CATSPSFGQVDGNTIYF. For the CDR3, the DNA is TGTGCCACCAGCCCCTCCTTCGGGCAAGTTGATGGAAACACCATATATTTT.

The chain employs TRBV6-5 and TRBJ1-2, with D maybe TRBD1 (5 bases). Germline CDR1 and CDR2: MNHEY and SVGAGI. CDR3 length: 14 residues. V shed 2 bases and J shed 4 bases, with 11 bases lying between them. The CDR3 sequence: CASSYDSHPYGYTF. The CDR3 nucleotides are TGTGCCAGCAGTTACGACAGTCATCCCTATGGCTACACCTTC.

The chain combines TRBV27 with TRBJ2-7, with 9 bases lining up with TRBD2. Trimming at V came to 3 bases and at J to 2 bases, leaving 5 bases not matched to a gene. The CDR3 has 15 amino acids. Germline CDR1 is MNHEY and CDR2 is SMNVEV (reference sequence). The CDR3 DNA follows: TGTGCCAGCAGTTTTTTGACTAGCGGAACCTACGAGCAGTACTTC. It yields the protein CASSFLTSGTYEQYF.

This rearrangement joins TRBV2 to TRBJ2-3, with TRBD2 identical over 9 bases. CDR3 length: 13 amino acids. V shed 6 bases and J 4 bases; nucleotides not matched to a gene: 2. Germline V CDR1 and CDR2: SNHLY, FYNNEI. CDR3 sequence: CASSGGGADTQYF. In nucleotides, the CDR3 is TGTGCCAGCAGCGGCGGGGGGGCAGATACGCAGTATTTT.

The chain couples TRBV10-3 to TRBJ2-7; D is ambiguous. Germline CDR1 and CDR2: ENHRY and SYGVKD. The CDR3 length is 14 residues. Between the trimmed V and J ends, which lost 6 bases and 7 bases, there was a span of 19 bases. The CDR3 coding sequence is TGTGCCATCAGACCGGGCCCAGACTCGCGGGAGCAGTACTTC. It translates to CAIRPGPDSREQYF.

This sequence joins TRBV2 and TRBJ1-1, with D maybe TRBD1 (6 bases). CDR1 is SNHLY, CDR2 FYNNEI, per germline. V lost 5 bases and J 6 bases, leaving 13 bases between the germline ends. The CDR3 sequence is 13 residues long. CDR3 amino acids: CASSSTGVAEAFF. The CDR3 DNA follows: TGTGCCAGCAGTTCGACAGGAGTAGCTGAAGCTTTCTTT. Based on the CDR3 plus reference TRBV2 and TRBJ1-1, the full variable domain is EPEVTQTPSHQVTQMGQEVILRCVPISNHLYFYWYRQILGQKVEFLVSFYNNEISEKSEIFDDQFSVERPDGSNFTLKIRSTKLEDSAMYFCASSSTGVAEAFFGQGTRLTVV.

With regard to this clone: Different DNA sequences within this sample yield the same CDR3. The V and J genes are TRBV28 and TRBJ1-2; D possibly corresponds to TRBD1 (6 bases). Per the germline V gene, CDR1 is MDHEN and CDR2 is SYDVKM. This CDR3 contains 12 residues. V was pared by 6 bases and J by 6 bases, with 11 bases between. CDR3 bases: TGTGCCAGCAGCCTAACAGGGAATGGCTACACCTTC. Translation gives CASSLTGNGYTF.

This chain uses TRBV20-1 with TRBJ1-2; unclear D gene. With 0 bases removed from V and 11 bases from J, the gap between germline ends came to 10 bases. This CDR3 region has 11 residues. Germline values: CDR1 DFQATT, CDR2 SNEGSKA (reference sequence). In nucleotides, the CDR3 is TGCAGTGCTAGAGATCACCCCAAATACACCTTC. Protein sequence: CSARDHPKYTF.

V gene TRBV7-2 combines with J gene TRBJ2-5; D ambiguous. CDR1 is SGHTA and CDR2 is FQGNSA in the germline V gene. Trimming stripped 5 bases from V and 0 bases from J, with 7 bases between. The CDR3 is made up of 13 amino acids. The CDR3 spells CASSLEYQETQYF. The CDR3 nucleotides are TGTGCCAGCAGCCTTGAGTACCAAGAGACCCAGTACTTC.

The J gene is TRBJ2-5, the V gene TRBV2, with 7 bases matching TRBD2. The ends lost 4 bases at V and 7 bases at J; junction bases unmatched: 6. The CDR3 has 13 residues. Germline V lookup: CDR1 SNHLY, CDR2 FYNNEI. The CDR3 region has the DNA TGTGCCAGCAGTGCCCCCTCGGGGGGGACCCAGTACTTC. Its translation: CASSAPSGGTQYF.

The V gene is TRBV28, the J gene TRBJ2-3, with TRBD1 matching over 8 bases. The germline gives CDR1 MDHEN, CDR2 SYDVKM. J lost 5 bases, V lost 6 bases, and 4 bases had no gene match. The CDR3 has 13 amino acids. CDR3 DNA: TGTGCCAGCAGAGCAACAGGGGGAGATACGCAGTATTTT. As protein: CASRATGGDTQYF.

The gene calls are TRBV6-5 and TRBJ2-7; perhaps D is TRBD1 or TRBD2 (5 bases each). The CDR3 spans 14 residues. The germline gives CDR1 MNHEY, CDR2 SVGAGI. Trimming shortened V by 8 bases and J by 0 bases, and 14 bases separated the two germline ends. The CDR3 reads CASAIRDASYEQYF. The CDR3 bases are TGTGCCAGCGCTATCCGGGACGCCTCCTACGAGCAGTACTTC.

V usage is TRBV2 and J usage is TRBJ1-2; 7 bases fit TRBD1. The CDR3 runs 14 residues. CDR1 is SNHLY, CDR2 FYNNEI, per germline. With 6 bases clipped from V and 7 bases from J, the junction kept 11 bases outside the gene matches. CDR3 in DNA: TGTGCCAGCAGCGAACAGGGACAGCTTGGTGGCTACACCTTC. This gives the protein CASSEQGQLGGYTF.

V is TRBV5-6 and J is TRBJ1-5, with 7 bases lining up with TRBD1. V lost 0 bases, J lost 0 bases, and 12 bases stayed unmatched. Germline CDR1 and CDR2: SGHDT and YYEEEE. The CDR3 totals 19 residues. CDR3 sequence: CASSLGGRGALYSNQPQHF. DNA for the CDR3: TGTGCCAGCAGCTTGGGTGGCAGGGGGGCCCTTTATAGCAATCAGCCCCAGCATTTT.

The chain employs TRBV7-2 and TRBJ2-2; D possibly corresponds to TRBD2 (6 bases). This CDR3 spans 15 amino acids. V gave up 5 bases and J gave up 8 bases, with 18 bases separating them. Germline loops: CDR1 SGHTA, CDR2 FQGNSA. The CDR3 bases are TGTGCCAGCAGCCACCACCGGGGCGGGGATGGGGAGCTGTTTTTT. This encodes CASSHHRGGDGELFF.

This chain joins TRBV7-6 and TRBJ1-1, with D possibly being TRBD1 (5 bases). The CDR3 covers 15 residues. V was shortened by 5 bases and J by 4 bases, with 17 bases between the two germline ends. The germline V gene encodes CDR1 SGHVS and CDR2 FNYEAQ. The CDR3 region has the DNA TGTGCCAGCAGCCAAAGCAGGGTCGGGGTCACTGAAGCTTTCTTT. Translated, it gives CASSQSRVGVTEAFF.

The V call is TRBV21-1, the J call TRBJ1-6; the table gives TRBD1 as D, unverified against the DNA. TRBV21-1 is a recognized pseudogene. The CDR3 spans 15 residues. The CDR3 loop is CASSTQGEESSPLHF. CDR3 DNA: TGTGCCAGCAGCACCCAGGGGGAGGAGAGTTCACCCCTCCACTTT.

This sequence joins TRBV11-2 and TRBJ2-2; 9 bases are shared with TRBD1. Germline V gene lookup returns CDR1 SGHAT and CDR2 FQNNGV. The CDR3 has 15 residues. V trimming: 4 bases; J trimming: 7 bases; junction bases outside the gene matches: 7. CDR3 residues: CASSSLQGANGELFF. CDR3 nucleotides: TGTGCCAGCAGCTCCTTACAGGGGGCGAACGGGGAGCTGTTTTTT.

V is TRBV14 and J is TRBJ1-2; a weak D match, TRBD1 (5 bases). V lost 4 bases and J lost 1, with 16 bases in between. Germline V CDR1 and CDR2: SGHDN, FVKESK. The CDR3 contains 16 residues. The CDR3 loop reads CASSPLGLTRNYGYTF. The CDR3 nucleotides read TGTGCCAGCAGCCCCTTGGGGCTGACCCGTAACTATGGCTACACCTTC.

V usage is TRBV27 and J usage is TRBJ2-2; D tentatively fits TRBD1 or TRBD2 (6 bases each). There are 15 residues in the CDR3. The germline V gene encodes CDR1 MNHEY and CDR2 SMNVEV (reference sequence). V dropped 5 bases and J dropped 4 bases, with 14 bases sitting between them. CDR3 DNA: TGTGCCAGCAGTCTGGGGGGCGCCTTCACCGGGGAGCTGTTTTTT. Encoded protein: CASSLGGAFTGELFF.

This clone was counted between two and nine times. This chain uses TRBV7-9 with TRBJ1-5; perhaps TRBD1 as D (5 bases). The CDR3 spans 12 residues. V was trimmed by 4 bases and J by 4 bases, leaving 5 bases between them. CDR1 and CDR2 (germline): SEHNR, FQNEAQ (reference sequence). DNA of the CDR3: TGTGCCAGCAGCTCAGGGAATCAGCCCCAGCATTTT. Protein sequence: CASSSGNQPQHF. The complete variable domain, with remaining parts taken from reference TRBV7-9 and TRBJ1-5, reads DTGVSQNPRHKITKRGQNVTFRCDPISEHNRLYWYRQTLGQGPEFLTYFQNEAQLEKSRLLSDRFSAERPKGSFSTLEIQRTEQGDSAMYLCASSSGNQPQHFGDGTRLSIL.

The chain couples TRBV6-6 to TRBJ1-1; D is unclear. The CDR3 has 14 amino acids. CDR1 and CDR2 from the germline V gene are MNHNY and SVGAGI (reference sequence). The V gene lost 5 bases and the J gene lost 2 bases, with 12 bases spanning the gap. This chain's CDR3 is CASSAPYRNTEAFF. CDR3 DNA sequence: TGTGCCAGCAGTGCCCCTTACAGAAACACTGAAGCTTTCTTT.

The chain carries TRBV10-3 and TRBJ1-4; D might be TRBD1 (5 bases). Germline V gives CDR1 ENHRY, CDR2 SYGVKD. The CDR3 runs 14 residues. V was cut by 3 bases and J by 6 bases, with 11 bases left in between. The CDR3 DNA sequence: TGTGCCATCAGTGATGGGGGGTTTGATGAAAAACTGTTTTTT. As protein: CAISDGGFDEKLFF.

The rearrangement joins TRBV5-1 to TRBJ1-2, with D possibly matching TRBD1 (6 bases). CDR1 is SGHRS and CDR2 is YFSETQ in the germline V gene. The CDR3 contains 14 residues. With 0 bases removed from V and 7 bases from J, the gap between germline ends came to 13 bases. CDR3 coding DNA: TGCGCCAGCAGCTTGGAAACAGGGTTTGGTGGCTACACCTTC. Protein product: CASSLETGFGGYTF.

This clone has only one observation. The rearrangement links TRBV5-6 to TRBJ2-5, with 9 bases fitting TRBD1. This CDR3 spans 15 amino acids. V was pared by 4 bases and J by 5 bases, with 9 bases of the junction left unmatched. Looked up from germline, CDR1 is SGHDT and CDR2 is YYEEEE. The CDR3 reads CASSAGTGKGETQYF. The DNA for the CDR3 is TGTGCCAGCAGCGCCGGGACAGGGAAGGGGGAGACCCAGTACTTC.

The chain is built from TRBV6-1 and TRBJ1-2, with D possibly TRBD1 on 5 matching bases. Germline CDR1 MNHNS, CDR2 SASEGT. The CDR3 has 15 residues. The V and J ends lost 2 bases and 4 bases respectively, with 14 bases between them. The CDR3: CASSEISIGGYGYTF. The DNA of the CDR3 is TGTGCCAGCAGTGAAATATCTATCGGGGGCTATGGCTACACCTTC.

This chain uses TRBV4-1 with TRBJ2-3; D call uncertain. Germline-derived CDR1 and CDR2 are MGHRA and YSYEKL. With 2 bases removed from V and 2 bases from J, the gap between germline ends came to 8 bases. This CDR3 is built from 14 residues. CDR3 loop: CASSQSDITDTQYF. CDR3 in DNA: TGCGCCAGCAGCCAATCAGATATCACAGATACGCAGTATTTT.